These 9 T cell receptor beta chains share one sample of origin, sequenced in a study of beta chain features in type 1 diabetes. Broader study findings: Type 1 diabetes patients had moderately but significantly shorter TCRB CDR3s in all four CD4+ subsets.

The isolated RNA, all of it, was reverse transcribed, so expressed TCRB transcripts were what got sequenced. Measured with immunoSEQ multiplex PCR; TCRdb has only the in-frame clones, and not every one. The sample consists of about 190,000 clones, almost 8% of them appearing once. What these receptors recognize is not known. The sample consisted of central memory CD4+ T cells from blood. The receptor source for this set is a man younger than 30 with type 1 diabetes.

The CDR3 sequence: CASSPHRTGSEQYF. CDR3 DNA sequence: TGTGCCAGTAGTCCTCACCGGACAGGGAGCGAGCAGTACTTC. The chain has TRBV19 and TRBJ2-7; 8 bases fit TRBD1. The CDR3 sequence is 14 residues long. From germline, CDR1 is LNHDA and CDR2 SQIVND (reference sequence). Germline trimming cut 5 bases from V and 6 bases from J; bases unmatched to any gene: 9.

This clone was detected a few times. This chain joins TRBV28 and TRBJ1-2, with 7 bases that match TRBD1. CDR3 length: 13 amino acids. Looked up from germline, CDR1 is MDHEN and CDR2 is SYDVKM. Trimming removed 3 bases from V and 8 bases from J; junction bases left unmatched: 6. DNA for the CDR3: TGTGCCAGCAGTTTGGTGAGGGGGCGAGGCTACACCTTC. Its translation: CASSLVRGRGYTF.

The chain combines TRBV30 with TRBJ2-3; D is possibly TRBD1 (6 bases). Germline loops: CDR1 GTSNPN, CDR2 SVGIG (reference sequence). The CDR3 is 13 residues long. V was shortened by 5 bases and J by 8 bases, with 17 bases between the two germline ends. CDR3 DNA: TGTGCCTGGGGACAGTCTTCCCTTGGTACGCAGTATTTT. Translation: CAWGQSSLGTQYF.

This clone was detected a few times. This rearrangement joins TRBV5-1 to TRBJ2-3; D gene uncertain. Germline values: CDR1 SGHRS, CDR2 YFSETQ. This CDR3 has 12 amino acids. With 2 bases removed from V and 2 bases from J, the gap between germline ends came to 3 bases. In DNA form, the CDR3 reads TGCGCCAGCAGCTTCAACACAGATACGCAGTATTTT. As protein: CASSFNTDTQYF.

This clone was seen more than once but under ten times. The junction differs from germline at one of its ends, possibly a read error. J is TRBJ1-2 and V is TRBV15, with TRBD1 as a possible D gene (5 bases). Per germline, CDR1 LNHNV and CDR2 YYDKDF (reference sequence). The CDR3 spans 17 residues. The CDR3 DNA reads as TGTGCCACCAGCAGATCAGGGACTCGCCGGGACGTACTATCCAGGGCCTTC. It specifies CATSRSGTRRDVLSRAF.

The rearrangement links TRBV12-5 to TRBJ2-3; 7 nucleotides agree with TRBD2. This CDR3 contains 12 residues. Germline values: CDR1 LGHNT, CDR2 FRNRAP. V dropped 1 base and J dropped 12; count of bases not matched to a gene: 4. For the CDR3, the DNA is TGTGCTAGTGGTTTGGGGACGGGACTACAGTATTTT. It yields the protein CASGLGTGLQYF.

This clone was seen only a few times. V is TRBV7-9 and J is TRBJ1-3; 9 bases align to TRBD1. CDR1 and CDR2 (germline): SEHNR, FQNEAQ (reference sequence). The CDR3 is made up of 16 amino acids. The V gene end was trimmed by 4 bases and the J gene end by 0 bases; junction bases not matched to a gene: 4. CDR3 sequence: CASSSHRGLSGNTIYF. CDR3 nucleotides: TGTGCCAGCAGCTCCCACAGGGGGCTCTCTGGAAACACCATATATTTT.

This clone was detected a few times. V is TRBV30 and J is TRBJ2-1, with unresolved D. The CDR3 runs 14 residues. Trimming cost V 0 bases and J 5 bases, with 11 bases left between them. Germline loops: CDR1 GTSNPN, CDR2 SVGIG (reference sequence). The CDR3 sequence is CAWSVSWRHNEQFF. DNA of the CDR3: TGTGCCTGGAGTGTGAGTTGGCGGCACAATGAGCAGTTCTTC.

This clone has just a few counts. The CDR3 nucleotides read TGTGCCAGCAGCTTTTCGCCAGGGGGCACAAATCAGCCCCAGCATTTT. It encodes CASSFSPGGTNQPQHF. The chain uses TRBV7-8 and TRBJ1-5, with 8 bases matching TRBD1. Germline trimming cut 3 bases from V and 4 bases from J; bases unmatched to any gene: 8. CDR3 length equals 16 residues. The germline CDR1 and CDR2 sequences are SGHVS and FQNEAQ. Full variable domain (missing parts from reference TRBV7-8 and TRBJ1-5): GAGVSQSPRYKVAKRGQDVALRCDPISGHVSLFWYQQALGQGPEFLTYFQNEAQLDKSGLPSDRFFAERPEGSVSTLKIQRTQQEDSAVYLCASSFSPGGTNQPQHFGDGTRLSIL.